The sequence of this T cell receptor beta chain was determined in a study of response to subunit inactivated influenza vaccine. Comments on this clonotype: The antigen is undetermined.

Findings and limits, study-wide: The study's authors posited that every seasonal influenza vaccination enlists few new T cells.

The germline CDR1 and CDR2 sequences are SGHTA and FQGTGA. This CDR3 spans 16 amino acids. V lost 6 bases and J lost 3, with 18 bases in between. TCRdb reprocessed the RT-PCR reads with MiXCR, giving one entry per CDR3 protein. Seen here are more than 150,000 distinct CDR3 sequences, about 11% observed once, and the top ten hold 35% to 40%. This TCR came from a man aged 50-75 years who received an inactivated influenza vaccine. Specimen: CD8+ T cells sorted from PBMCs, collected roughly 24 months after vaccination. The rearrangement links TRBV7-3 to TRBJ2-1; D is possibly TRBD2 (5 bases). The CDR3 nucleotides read TGTGCCAGCAGTCCAGACTACACTCTAGGCTACAATGAGCAGTTCTTC. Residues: CASSPDYTLGYNEQFF. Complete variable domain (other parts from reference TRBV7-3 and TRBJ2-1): GAGVSQTPSNKVTEKGKYVELRCDPISGHTALYWYRQSLGQGPEFLIYFQGTGAADDSGLPNDRFFAVRPEGSVSTLKIQRTERGDSAVYLCASSPDYTLGYNEQFFGPGTRLTVL.